This T cell receptor (beta chain) appears in the sequencing data of a study of metastatic and nonmetastatic thyroid tumors. As for the study in general: Peripheral blood and tumor or nodule samples from malignant and benign thyroid patients were compared.

General study results and limits: Within blood and tumor, benign nodules reportedly had significantly lower TCR beta diversity than malignant thyroid tumors did.

Original processing methods: The study built a papillary thyroid cancer distant-metastasis classifier from CDR3 differences across clinicopathological groups. MiXCR reprocessed the PCR reads for TCRdb. These V and J calls are TCRdb output, not the study's own analysis. The sample lists some 13,000 clones, about 25% seen once, with about a tenth in the top ten. This clone is categorized as medium-sized. The antigen is undetermined. Thyroid surgery was preceded by no treatment in any patient. Trimming took off 1 base at V and 0 bases at J, with 18 bases between the two ends. CDR3 length equals 18 residues.

The sequence was obtained from a female donor with papillary thyroid cancer or a benign thyroid nodule (not recorded which). Some clones in this sample may be carry-over from other donors' samples. The sample taken for sequencing was tumor tissue. The V and J genes are TRBV12-3 or TRBV12-4 and TRBJ1-2, with TRBD1 as a possible D gene (6 bases). The CDR3 loop is CASSLGLDRSLSNYGYTF. The CDR3 nucleotides are TGTGCCAGCAGTTTAGGGCTGGACAGATCTCTTTCTAACTATGGCTACACCTTC.